This T cell receptor (beta chain) was captured by sequencing in a study of blood T cell repertoires in COVID-19. There are 14 residues in the CDR3. The junction had 7 bases not matched to a gene; V was cut back by 4 bases and J by 5 bases. In germline, CDR1 is SGHRS, CDR2 YFSETQ. Libraries were prepared by immunoSEQ multiplex PCR; TCRdb keeps only in-frame clonotypes and omits some of them. The data hold around 280,000 clones, with 85% to 90% observed a single time. The TCR originated in a woman aged 30 to 39 with COVID-19, enrolled during active disease. The specimen sequenced was peripheral blood. The rearrangement links TRBV5-1 to TRBJ1-1; 8 bases line up with TRBD1. In nucleotides, the CDR3 is TGCGCCAGCAGCAAGGACAGGGCGGAAACTGAAGCTTTCTTT. It specifies CASSKDRAETEAFF.